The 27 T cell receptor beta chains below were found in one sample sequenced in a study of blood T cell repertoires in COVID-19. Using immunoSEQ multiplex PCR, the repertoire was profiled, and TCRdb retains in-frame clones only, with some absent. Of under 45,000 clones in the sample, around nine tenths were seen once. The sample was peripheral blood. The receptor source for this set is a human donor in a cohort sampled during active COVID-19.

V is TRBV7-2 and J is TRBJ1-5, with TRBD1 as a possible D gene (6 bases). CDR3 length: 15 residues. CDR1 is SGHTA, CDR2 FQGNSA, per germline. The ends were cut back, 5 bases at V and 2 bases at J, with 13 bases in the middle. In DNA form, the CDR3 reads TGTGCCAGCAGCCTACAGGGCGGAGGCAATCAGCCCCAGCATTTT. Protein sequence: CASSLQGGGNQPQHF.

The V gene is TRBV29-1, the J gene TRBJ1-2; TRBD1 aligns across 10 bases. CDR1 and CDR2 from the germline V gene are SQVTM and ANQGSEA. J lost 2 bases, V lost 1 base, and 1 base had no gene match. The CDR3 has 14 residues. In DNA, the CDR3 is TGCAGCGTTGAAGGGGGACAGGGGAACTATGGCTACACCTTC. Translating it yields CSVEGGQGNYGYTF. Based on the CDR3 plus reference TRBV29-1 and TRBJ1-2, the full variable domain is SAVISQKPSRDICQRGTSLTIQCQVDSQVTMMFWYRQQPGQSLTLIATANQGSEATYESGFVIDKFPISRPNLTFSTLTVSNMSPEDSSIYLCSVEGGQGNYGYTFGSGTRLTVV.

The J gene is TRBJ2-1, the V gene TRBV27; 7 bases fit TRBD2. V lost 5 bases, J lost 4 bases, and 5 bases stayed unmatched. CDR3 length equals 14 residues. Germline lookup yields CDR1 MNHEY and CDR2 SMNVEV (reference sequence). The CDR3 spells CASSVSSGYNEQFF. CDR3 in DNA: TGTGCCAGCAGTGTGTCTAGCGGTTACAATGAGCAGTTCTTC.

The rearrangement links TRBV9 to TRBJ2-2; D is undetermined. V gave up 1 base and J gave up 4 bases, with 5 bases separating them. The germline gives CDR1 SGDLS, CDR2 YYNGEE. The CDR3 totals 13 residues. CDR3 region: CASSVFSTGELFF. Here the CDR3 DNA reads TGTGCCAGCAGCGTATTCTCCACCGGGGAGCTGTTTTTT.

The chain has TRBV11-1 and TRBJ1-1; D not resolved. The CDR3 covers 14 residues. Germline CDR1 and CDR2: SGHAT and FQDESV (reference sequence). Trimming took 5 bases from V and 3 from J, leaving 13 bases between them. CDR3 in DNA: TGTGCCAGCAGCAAAGAATTACAAGACACTGAAGCTTTCTTT. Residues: CASSKELQDTEAFF. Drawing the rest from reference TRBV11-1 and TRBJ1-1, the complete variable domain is EAEVAQSPRYKITEKSQAVAFWCDPISGHATLYWYRQILGQGPELLVQFQDESVVDDSQLPKDRFSAERLKGVDSTLKIQPAELGDSAMYLCASSKELQDTEAFFGQGTRLTVV.

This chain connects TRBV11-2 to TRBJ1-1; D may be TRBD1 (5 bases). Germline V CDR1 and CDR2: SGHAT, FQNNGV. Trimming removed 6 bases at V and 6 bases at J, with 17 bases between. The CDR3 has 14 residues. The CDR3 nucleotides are TGTGCCAGCAGTCCACAGGTCTCGCCCCCTGAAGCTTTCTTT. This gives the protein CASSPQVSPPEAFF.

The CDR3 DNA sequence: TGCAGCGTTGTAAGTCCAGGGGGTGAAAAACTGTTTTTT. It translates to CSVVSPGGEKLFF. The V gene is TRBV29-1, the J gene TRBJ1-4; 7 bases line up with TRBD1. Trimming removed 4 bases from V and 7 bases from J; junction bases left unmatched: 6. This CDR3 contains 13 residues. The germline V gene encodes CDR1 SQVTM and CDR2 ANQGSEA.

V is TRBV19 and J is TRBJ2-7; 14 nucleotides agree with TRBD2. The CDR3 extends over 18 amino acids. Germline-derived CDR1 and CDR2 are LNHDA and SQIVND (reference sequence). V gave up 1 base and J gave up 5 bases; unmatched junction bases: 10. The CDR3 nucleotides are TGTGCCAGTAGTATAGGCCCCACGGGACTAGCGGGAGATAACGAGCAGTACTTC. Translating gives CASSIGPTGLAGDNEQYF.

The CDR3 bases are TGTGCCAGCAGCCAAGCGACTAGCGGGATGATCAGAAATGAGCAGTTCTTC. It translates to CASSQATSGMIRNEQFF. The chain couples TRBV3-1 (or the pseudogene TRBV3-2) to TRBJ2-1; 11 bases align to TRBD2. The trim removed 1 base at V and 7 bases at J, leaving 9 bases unmatched. Germline-derived CDR1 and CDR2 are LGHDT and YNNKEL (reference sequence). This CDR3 has 17 residues.

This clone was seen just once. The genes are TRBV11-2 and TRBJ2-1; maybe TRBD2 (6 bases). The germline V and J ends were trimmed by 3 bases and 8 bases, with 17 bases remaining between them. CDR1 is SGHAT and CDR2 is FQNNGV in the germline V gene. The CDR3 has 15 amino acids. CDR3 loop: CASSLGLDIADEQFF. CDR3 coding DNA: TGTGCCAGCAGCTTGGGACTCGATATTGCGGATGAGCAGTTCTTC.

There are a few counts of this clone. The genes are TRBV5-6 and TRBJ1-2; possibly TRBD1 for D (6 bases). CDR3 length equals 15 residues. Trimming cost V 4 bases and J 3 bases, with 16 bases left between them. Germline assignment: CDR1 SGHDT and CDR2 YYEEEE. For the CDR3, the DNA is TGTGCCAGCAGCGGCACCGGGACACCTCACTATGGCTACACCTTC. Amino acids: CASSGTGTPHYGYTF.

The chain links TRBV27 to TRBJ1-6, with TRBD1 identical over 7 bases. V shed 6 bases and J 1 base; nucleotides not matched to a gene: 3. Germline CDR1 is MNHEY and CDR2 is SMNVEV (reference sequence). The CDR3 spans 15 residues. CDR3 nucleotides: TGTGCCAGCAGGAAACAGGGGTCCTATAATTCACCCCTCCACTTT. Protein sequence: CASRKQGSYNSPLHF.

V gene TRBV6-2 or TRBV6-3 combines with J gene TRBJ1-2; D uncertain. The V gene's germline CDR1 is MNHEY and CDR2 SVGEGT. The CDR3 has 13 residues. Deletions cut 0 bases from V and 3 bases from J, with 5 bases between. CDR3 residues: CASSYSRDYGYTF. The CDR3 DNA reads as TGTGCCAGCAGTTACTCGAGAGACTATGGCTACACCTTC.

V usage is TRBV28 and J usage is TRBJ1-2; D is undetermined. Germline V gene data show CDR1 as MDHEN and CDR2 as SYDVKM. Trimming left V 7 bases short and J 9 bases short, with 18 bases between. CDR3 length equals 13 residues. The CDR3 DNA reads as TGTGCCAGCACCCCCCCGGACGGGAACAGCTACACCTTC. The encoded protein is CASTPPDGNSYTF.

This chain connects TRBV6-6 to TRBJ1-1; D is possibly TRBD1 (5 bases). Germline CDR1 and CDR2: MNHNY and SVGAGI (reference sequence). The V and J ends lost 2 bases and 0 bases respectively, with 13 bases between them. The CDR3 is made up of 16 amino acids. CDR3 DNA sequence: TGTGCCAGCAGTTACGGTTTGGGGGGAATGAACACTGAAGCTTTCTTT. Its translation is CASSYGLGGMNTEAFF.

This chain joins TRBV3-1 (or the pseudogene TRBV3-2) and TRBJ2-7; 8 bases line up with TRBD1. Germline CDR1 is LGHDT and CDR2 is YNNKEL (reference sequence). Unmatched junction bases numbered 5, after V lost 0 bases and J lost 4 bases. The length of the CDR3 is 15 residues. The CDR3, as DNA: TGTGCCAGCAGCCAAGATACGGGACAGGCATACGAGCAGTACTTC. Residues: CASSQDTGQAYEQYF.

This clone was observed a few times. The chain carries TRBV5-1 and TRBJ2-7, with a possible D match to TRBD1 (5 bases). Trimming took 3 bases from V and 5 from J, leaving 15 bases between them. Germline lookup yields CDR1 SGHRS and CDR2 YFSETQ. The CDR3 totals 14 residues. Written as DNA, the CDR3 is TGCGCCAGCAGCTGGAAGGACACGGGCAACGAGCAGTACTTC. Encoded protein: CASSWKDTGNEQYF. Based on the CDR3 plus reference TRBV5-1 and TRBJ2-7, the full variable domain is KAGVTQTPRYLIKTRGQQVTLSCSPISGHRSVSWYQQTPGQGLQFLFEYFSETQRNKGNFPGRFSGRQFSNSRSEMNVSTLELGDSALYLCASSWKDTGNEQYFGPGTRLTVT.

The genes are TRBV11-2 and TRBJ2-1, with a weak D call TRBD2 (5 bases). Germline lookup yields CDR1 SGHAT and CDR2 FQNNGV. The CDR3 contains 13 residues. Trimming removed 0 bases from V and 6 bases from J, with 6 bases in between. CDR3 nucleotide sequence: TGTGCCAGCAGCTTAGACGGGATCAATGAGCAGTTCTTC. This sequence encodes CASSLDGINEQFF.

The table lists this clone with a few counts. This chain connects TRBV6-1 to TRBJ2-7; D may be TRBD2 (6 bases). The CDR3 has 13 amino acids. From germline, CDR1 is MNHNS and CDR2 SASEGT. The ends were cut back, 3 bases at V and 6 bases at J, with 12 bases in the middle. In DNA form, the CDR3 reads TGTGCCAGCAGTGACCGGCAGGGACTCGAGCAGTACTTC. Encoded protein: CASSDRQGLEQYF.

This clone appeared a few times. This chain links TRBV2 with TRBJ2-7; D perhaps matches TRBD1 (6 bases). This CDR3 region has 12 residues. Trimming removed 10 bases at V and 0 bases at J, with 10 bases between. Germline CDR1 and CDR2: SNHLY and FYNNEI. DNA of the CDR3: TGTGCCACTCGACAGGACTCCTACGAGCAGTACTTC. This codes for CATRQDSYEQYF.

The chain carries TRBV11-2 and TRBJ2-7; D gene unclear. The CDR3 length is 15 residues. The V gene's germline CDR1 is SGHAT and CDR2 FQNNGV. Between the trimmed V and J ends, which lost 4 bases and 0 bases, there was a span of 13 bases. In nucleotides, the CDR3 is TGTGCCAGCAGCTACGCGGTGATGAGCTCCTACGAGCAGTACTTC. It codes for CASSYAVMSSYEQYF.

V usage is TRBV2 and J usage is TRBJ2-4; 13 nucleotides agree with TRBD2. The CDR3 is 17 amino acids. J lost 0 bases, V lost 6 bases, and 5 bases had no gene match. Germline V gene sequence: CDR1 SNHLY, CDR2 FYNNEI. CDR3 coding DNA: TGTGCCAGCAGCGGACTAGCGGGAGCACTAGCCAAAAACATTCAGTACTTC. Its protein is CASSGLAGALAKNIQYF.

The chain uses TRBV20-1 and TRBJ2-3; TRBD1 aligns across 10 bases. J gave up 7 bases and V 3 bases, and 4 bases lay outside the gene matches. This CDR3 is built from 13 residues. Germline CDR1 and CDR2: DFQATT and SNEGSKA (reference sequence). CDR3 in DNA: TGCAGTGCTAGTTGGGACAGGGGAAATACGCAGTATTTT. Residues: CSASWDRGNTQYF.

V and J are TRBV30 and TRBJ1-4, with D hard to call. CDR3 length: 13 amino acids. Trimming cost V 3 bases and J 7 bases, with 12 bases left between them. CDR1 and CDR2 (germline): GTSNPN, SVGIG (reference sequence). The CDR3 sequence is CAWSAMAAEKLFF. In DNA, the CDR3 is TGTGCCTGGAGCGCCATGGCCGCTGAAAAACTGTTTTTT.

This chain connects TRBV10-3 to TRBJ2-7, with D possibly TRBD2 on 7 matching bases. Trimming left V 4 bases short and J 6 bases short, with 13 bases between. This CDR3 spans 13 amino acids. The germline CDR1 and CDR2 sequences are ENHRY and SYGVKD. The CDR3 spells CAISGNGGLEQYF. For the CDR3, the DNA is TGTGCCATCAGTGGGAACGGGGGGCTCGAGCAGTACTTC.

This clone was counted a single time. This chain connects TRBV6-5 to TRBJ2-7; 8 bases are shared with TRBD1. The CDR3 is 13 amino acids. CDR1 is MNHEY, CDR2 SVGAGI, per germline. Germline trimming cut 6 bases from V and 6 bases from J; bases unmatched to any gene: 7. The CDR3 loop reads CASRAGGPLEQYF. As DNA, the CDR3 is TGTGCCAGCAGGGCAGGGGGCCCCCTCGAGCAGTACTTC.

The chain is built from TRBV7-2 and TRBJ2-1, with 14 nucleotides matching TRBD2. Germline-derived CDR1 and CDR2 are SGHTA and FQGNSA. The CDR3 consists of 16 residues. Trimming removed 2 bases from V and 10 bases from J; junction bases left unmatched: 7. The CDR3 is CASSLKWGLAGEEQFF. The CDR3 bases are TGTGCCAGCAGCTTAAAGTGGGGACTAGCGGGAGAGGAGCAGTTCTTC.